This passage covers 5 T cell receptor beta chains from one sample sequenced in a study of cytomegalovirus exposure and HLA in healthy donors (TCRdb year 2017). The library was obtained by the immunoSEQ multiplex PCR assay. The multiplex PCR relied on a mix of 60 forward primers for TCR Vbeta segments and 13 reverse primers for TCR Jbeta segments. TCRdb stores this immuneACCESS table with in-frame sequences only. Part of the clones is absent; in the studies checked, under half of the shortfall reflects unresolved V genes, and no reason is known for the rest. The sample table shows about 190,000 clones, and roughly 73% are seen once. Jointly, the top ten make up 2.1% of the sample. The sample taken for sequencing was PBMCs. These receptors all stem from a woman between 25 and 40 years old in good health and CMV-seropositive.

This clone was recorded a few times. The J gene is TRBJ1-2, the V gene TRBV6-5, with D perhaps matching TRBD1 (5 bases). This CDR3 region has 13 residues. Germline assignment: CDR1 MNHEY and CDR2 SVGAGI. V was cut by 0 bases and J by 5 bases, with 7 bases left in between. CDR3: CASSYSTVYGYTF. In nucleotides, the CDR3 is TGTGCCAGCAGTTACTCGACAGTTTATGGCTACACCTTC.

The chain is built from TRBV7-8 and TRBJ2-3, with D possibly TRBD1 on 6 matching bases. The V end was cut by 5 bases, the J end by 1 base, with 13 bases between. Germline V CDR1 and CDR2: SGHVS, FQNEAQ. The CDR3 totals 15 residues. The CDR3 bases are TGTGCCAGCAGCATTTACAGGGAAGGCACAGATACGCAGTATTTT. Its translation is CASSIYREGTDTQYF.

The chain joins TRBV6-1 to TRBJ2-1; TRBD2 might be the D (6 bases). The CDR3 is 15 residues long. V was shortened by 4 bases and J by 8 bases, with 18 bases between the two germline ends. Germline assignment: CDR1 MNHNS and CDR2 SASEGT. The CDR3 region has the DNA TGTGCCAGCAGTGGGGGACTTGTCGGAATGGATGAGCAGTTCTTC. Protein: CASSGGLVGMDEQFF.

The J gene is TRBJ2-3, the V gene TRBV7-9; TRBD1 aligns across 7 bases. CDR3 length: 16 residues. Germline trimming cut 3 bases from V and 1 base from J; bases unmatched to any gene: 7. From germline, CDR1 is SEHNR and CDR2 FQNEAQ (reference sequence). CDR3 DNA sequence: TGTGCCAGCAGCTTTGGGGACAGAGCTGGCACAGATACGCAGTATTTT. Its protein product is CASSFGDRAGTDTQYF.

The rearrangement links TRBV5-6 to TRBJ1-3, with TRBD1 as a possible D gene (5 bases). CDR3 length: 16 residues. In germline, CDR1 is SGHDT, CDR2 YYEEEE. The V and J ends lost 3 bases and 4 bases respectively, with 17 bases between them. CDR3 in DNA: TGTGCCAGCAGCTCTTGGGGCCTAGGGTCCGGAAACACCATATATTTT. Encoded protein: CASSSWGLGSGNTIYF.